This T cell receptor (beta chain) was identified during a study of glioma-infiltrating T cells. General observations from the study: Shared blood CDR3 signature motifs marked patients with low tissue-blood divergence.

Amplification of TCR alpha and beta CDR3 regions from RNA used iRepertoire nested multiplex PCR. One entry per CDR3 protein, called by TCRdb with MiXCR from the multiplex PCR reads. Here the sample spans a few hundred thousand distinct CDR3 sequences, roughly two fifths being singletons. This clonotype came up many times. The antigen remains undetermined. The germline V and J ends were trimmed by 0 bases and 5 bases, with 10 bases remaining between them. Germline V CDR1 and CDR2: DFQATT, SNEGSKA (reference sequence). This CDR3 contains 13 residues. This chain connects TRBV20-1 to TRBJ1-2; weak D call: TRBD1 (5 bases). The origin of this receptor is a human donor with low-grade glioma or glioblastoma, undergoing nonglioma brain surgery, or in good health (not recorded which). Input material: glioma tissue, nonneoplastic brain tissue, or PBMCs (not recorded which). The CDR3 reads CSAREGADYGYTF. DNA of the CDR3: TGCAGTGCTAGAGAAGGGGCGGATTATGGCTACACCTTC.